This T cell receptor (beta chain) came from a study of response to subunit inactivated influenza vaccine. Whole-study findings and limits: Only a handful of new T cells, the authors suggested, are recruited with each seasonal influenza vaccination.

From the RT-PCR reads, TCRdb called clonotypes with MiXCR, one entry per CDR3 protein. Among a few hundred thousand distinct CDR3 sequences, 20% to 25% were seen once, and the ten largest hold roughly 10%. This clonotype has at least ten counts. Its antigen is not identified. The source was PBMCs from blood, collected about 20 months after vaccination. The receptor comes from a man between 50 and 75 years old who received an inactivated influenza vaccine.

The CDR3 region has the DNA TGTGCCAGCAGCCTAGGGGATTACTCTGAAGCTTTCTTT. This sequence encodes CASSLGDYSEAFF. The chain joins TRBV7-3 to TRBJ1-1; possibly TRBD1 for D (5 bases). This CDR3 contains 13 residues. Germline V gene sequence: CDR1 SGHTA, CDR2 FQGTGA. V was pared by 5 bases and J by 6 bases, with 13 bases between.